This T cell receptor beta chain was identified in a study of blood T cell repertoires in COVID-19. Whole-study context: Samples came from the United States, Italy and Spain, spanning acute and convalescent COVID-19. Sources were T cells, B-cell-depleted T cells, or PBMCs; the material itself was cDNA or gDNA.

The CDR3 length is 21 residues. V was clipped by 0 bases and J by 2 bases; unmatched bases: 18. Germline V gives CDR1 SGDLS, CDR2 YYNGEE. Original processing methods: The authors estimated nucleated cell counts from reference gene primer amplification. TCRdb's copy holds only in-frame clones and misses some; the assay was immunoSEQ multiplex PCR. The DNA gave D and trimming, while V, J and clone size come from that table. The sample comprises tens of thousands of clones, roughly 85% of which are singletons, and less than 35% rests with the top ten. Those enrolled in Seattle joined during active infection and were followed longitudinally afterward.

This chain connects TRBV9 to TRBJ2-1; 9 bases are shared with TRBD2. The receptor's source is a woman older than 75 with COVID-19, enrolled during active disease. Sequenced input: peripheral blood. CDR3 sequence (DNA): TGTGCCAGCAGCGTAGTAGTAGGATGGGGGTCTAGCGGGGACCCCTACAATGAGCAGTTCTTC. Amino acids: CASSVVVGWGSSGDPYNEQFF.